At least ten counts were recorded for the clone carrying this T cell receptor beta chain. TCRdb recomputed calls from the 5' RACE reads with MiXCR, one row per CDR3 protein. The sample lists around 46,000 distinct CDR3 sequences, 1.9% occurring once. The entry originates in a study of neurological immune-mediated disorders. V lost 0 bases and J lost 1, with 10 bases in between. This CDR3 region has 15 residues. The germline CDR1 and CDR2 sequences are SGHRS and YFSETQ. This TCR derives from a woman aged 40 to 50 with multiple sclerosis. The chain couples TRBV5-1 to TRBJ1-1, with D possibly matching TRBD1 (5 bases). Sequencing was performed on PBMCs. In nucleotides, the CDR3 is TGCGCCAGCAGCTTGGGGACAACCCCGAACACTGAAGCTTTCTTT. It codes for CASSLGTTPNTEAFF.